The clone carrying this TCR beta chain occurred a few times. Its antigen is unidentified. The entry originates in a study of post-analysis software for immune sequencing data. Overall study context: The disease courses covered relapsing-remitting, secondary progressive and progressive-relapsing multiple sclerosis.

Libraries were made from TCR beta cDNA, and they carried unique molecular identifiers. With roughly 1 to 11 million T cells as the source, about half a million cDNA molecules resulted. TCRdb re-called the PCR reads with MiXCR, one entry per CDR3 protein. The table records 380,000 or so distinct CDR3 sequences, less than 40% of them present only once. This CDR3 has 16 residues. V was clipped by 1 base and J by 6 bases; unmatched bases: 7. The V gene's germline CDR1 is LGHDT and CDR2 YNNKEL (reference sequence). Study-wide results and caveats: With TRBV5-6, TRBV5-1 and TRBV20-1 included, about five TRBV segments were more frequent in patients than in controls. Strong co-clustering by F measure was evident for samples that had been prepared in the same batch. Versus controls, multiple sclerosis patients showed significantly lower diversity (normalized Chao1).

Sequenced material: blood. This chain uses TRBV3-1 with TRBJ2-1, with TRBD1 matching over 9 bases. The sequence was collected from a girl between 5 and 17 years old with multiple sclerosis. The CDR3 region is CASSQAPRTGVNEQFF. DNA for the CDR3: TGTGCCAGCAGCCAAGCCCCCCGGACAGGGGTCAATGAGCAGTTCTTC.